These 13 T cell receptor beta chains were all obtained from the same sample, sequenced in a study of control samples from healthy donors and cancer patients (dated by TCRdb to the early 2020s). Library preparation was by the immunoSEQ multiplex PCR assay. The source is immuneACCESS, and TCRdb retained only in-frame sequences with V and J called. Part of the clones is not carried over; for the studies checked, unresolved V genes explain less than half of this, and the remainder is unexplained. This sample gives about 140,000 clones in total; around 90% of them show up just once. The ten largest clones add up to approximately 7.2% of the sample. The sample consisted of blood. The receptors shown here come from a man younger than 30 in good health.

The CDR3 nucleotides read TGTGCCAGCAGCTTAACGGGGGATCCCTATGGCTACACCTTC. Protein product: CASSLTGDPYGYTF. The chain uses TRBV7-8 and TRBJ1-2, with a weak D call TRBD1 (5 bases). V lost 2 bases to trimming and J lost 4 bases, with 11 bases between them. The CDR3 length is 14 residues. Per the germline V gene, CDR1 is SGHVS and CDR2 is FQNEAQ.

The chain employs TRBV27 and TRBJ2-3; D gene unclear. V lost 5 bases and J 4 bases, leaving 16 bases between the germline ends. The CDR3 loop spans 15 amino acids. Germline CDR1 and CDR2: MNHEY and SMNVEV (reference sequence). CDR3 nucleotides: TGTGCCAGCAGTCTGACACCGCAAAAGGCAGATACGCAGTATTTT. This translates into CASSLTPQKADTQYF.

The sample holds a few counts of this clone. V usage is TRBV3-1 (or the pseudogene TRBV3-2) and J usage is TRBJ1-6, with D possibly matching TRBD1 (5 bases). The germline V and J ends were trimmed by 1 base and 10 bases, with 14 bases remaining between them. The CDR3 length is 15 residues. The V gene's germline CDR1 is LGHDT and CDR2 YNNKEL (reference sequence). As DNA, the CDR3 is TGTGCCAGCAGCCAAGTCGCGACAGCCCCCTCACCCCTCCACTTT. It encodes CASSQVATAPSPLHF.

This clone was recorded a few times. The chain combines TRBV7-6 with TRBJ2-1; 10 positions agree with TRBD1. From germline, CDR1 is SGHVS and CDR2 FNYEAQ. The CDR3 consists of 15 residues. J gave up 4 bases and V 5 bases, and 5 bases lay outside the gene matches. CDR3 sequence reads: CASSRGQGDYNEQFF. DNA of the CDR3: TGTGCCAGCAGCCGAGGACAGGGGGATTACAATGAGCAGTTCTTC. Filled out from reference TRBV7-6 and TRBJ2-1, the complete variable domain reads GAGVSQSPRYKVTKRGQDVALRCDPISGHVSLYWYRQALGQGPEFLTYFNYEAQQDKSGLPNDRFSAERPEGSISTLTIQRTEQRDSAMYRCASSRGQGDYNEQFFGPGTRLTVL.

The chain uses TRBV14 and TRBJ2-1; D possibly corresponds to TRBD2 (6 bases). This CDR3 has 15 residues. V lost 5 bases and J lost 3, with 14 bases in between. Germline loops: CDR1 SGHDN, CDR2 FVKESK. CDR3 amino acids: CASSVVRGSYNEQFF. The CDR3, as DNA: TGTGCCAGCAGCGTAGTCCGGGGGAGCTACAATGAGCAGTTCTTC.

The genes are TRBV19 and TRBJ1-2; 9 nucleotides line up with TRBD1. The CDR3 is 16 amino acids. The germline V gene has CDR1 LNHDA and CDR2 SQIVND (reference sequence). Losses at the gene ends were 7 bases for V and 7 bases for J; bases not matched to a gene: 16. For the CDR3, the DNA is TGTGCCAGTATCCAGACCCCCGGGACAGGGCTGGTTGGCTACACCTTC. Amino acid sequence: CASIQTPGTGLVGYTF. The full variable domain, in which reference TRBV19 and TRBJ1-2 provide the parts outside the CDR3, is DGGITQSPKYLFRKEGQNVTLSCEQNLNHDAMYWYRQDPGQGLRLIYYSQIVNDFQKGDIAEGYSVSREKKESFPLTVTSAQKNPTAFYLCASIQTPGTGLVGYTFGSGTRLTVV.

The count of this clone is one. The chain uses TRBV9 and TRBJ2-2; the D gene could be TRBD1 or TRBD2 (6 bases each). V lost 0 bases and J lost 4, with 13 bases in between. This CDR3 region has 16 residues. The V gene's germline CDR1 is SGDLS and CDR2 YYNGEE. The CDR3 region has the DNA TGTGCCAGCAGCGTAGAATTCCGGGGGCGCACCGGGGAGCTGTTTTTT. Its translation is CASSVEFRGRTGELFF.

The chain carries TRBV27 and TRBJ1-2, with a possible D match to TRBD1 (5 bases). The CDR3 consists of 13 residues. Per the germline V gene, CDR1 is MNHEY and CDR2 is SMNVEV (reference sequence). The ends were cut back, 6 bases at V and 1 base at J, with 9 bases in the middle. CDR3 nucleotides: TGTGCCAGCAGCGGACAAATTAACTATGGCTACACCTTC. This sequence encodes CASSGQINYGYTF.

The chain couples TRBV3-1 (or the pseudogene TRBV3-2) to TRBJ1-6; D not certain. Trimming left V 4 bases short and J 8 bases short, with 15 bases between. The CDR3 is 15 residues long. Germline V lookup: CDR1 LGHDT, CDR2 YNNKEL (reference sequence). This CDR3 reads CASSPSWGADSPLHF. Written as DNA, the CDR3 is TGTGCCAGCAGCCCGTCTTGGGGAGCGGATTCACCCCTCCACTTT.

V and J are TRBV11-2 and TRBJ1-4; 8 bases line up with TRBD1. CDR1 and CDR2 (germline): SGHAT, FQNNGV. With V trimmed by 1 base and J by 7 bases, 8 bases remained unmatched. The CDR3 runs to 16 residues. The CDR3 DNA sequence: TGTGCCAGCAGCTTAGCGCCGACAGGGGTGGGTGAAAAACTGTTTTTT. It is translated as CASSLAPTGVGEKLFF.

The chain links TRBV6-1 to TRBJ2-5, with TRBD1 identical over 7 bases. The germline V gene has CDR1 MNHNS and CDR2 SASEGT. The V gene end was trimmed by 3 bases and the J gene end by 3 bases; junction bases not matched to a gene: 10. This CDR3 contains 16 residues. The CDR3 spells CASSDLQDDREETQYF. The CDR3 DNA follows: TGTGCCAGCAGTGATCTCCAGGACGACAGGGAAGAGACCCAGTACTTC.

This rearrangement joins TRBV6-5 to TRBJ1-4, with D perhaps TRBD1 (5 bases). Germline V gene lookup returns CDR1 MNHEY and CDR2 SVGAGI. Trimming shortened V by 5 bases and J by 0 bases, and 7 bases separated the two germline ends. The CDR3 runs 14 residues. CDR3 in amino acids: CASSRGATNEKLFF. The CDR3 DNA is TGTGCCAGCAGTAGGGGAGCAACTAATGAAAAACTGTTTTTT.

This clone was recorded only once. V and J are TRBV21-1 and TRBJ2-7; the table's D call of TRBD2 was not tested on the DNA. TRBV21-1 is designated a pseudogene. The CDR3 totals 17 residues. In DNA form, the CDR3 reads TGTGCCAGCAGCAAAGCCCTTTGGAGGGTGGGGTCCTACGAGCAGTACTTC. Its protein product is CASSKALWRVGSYEQYF.